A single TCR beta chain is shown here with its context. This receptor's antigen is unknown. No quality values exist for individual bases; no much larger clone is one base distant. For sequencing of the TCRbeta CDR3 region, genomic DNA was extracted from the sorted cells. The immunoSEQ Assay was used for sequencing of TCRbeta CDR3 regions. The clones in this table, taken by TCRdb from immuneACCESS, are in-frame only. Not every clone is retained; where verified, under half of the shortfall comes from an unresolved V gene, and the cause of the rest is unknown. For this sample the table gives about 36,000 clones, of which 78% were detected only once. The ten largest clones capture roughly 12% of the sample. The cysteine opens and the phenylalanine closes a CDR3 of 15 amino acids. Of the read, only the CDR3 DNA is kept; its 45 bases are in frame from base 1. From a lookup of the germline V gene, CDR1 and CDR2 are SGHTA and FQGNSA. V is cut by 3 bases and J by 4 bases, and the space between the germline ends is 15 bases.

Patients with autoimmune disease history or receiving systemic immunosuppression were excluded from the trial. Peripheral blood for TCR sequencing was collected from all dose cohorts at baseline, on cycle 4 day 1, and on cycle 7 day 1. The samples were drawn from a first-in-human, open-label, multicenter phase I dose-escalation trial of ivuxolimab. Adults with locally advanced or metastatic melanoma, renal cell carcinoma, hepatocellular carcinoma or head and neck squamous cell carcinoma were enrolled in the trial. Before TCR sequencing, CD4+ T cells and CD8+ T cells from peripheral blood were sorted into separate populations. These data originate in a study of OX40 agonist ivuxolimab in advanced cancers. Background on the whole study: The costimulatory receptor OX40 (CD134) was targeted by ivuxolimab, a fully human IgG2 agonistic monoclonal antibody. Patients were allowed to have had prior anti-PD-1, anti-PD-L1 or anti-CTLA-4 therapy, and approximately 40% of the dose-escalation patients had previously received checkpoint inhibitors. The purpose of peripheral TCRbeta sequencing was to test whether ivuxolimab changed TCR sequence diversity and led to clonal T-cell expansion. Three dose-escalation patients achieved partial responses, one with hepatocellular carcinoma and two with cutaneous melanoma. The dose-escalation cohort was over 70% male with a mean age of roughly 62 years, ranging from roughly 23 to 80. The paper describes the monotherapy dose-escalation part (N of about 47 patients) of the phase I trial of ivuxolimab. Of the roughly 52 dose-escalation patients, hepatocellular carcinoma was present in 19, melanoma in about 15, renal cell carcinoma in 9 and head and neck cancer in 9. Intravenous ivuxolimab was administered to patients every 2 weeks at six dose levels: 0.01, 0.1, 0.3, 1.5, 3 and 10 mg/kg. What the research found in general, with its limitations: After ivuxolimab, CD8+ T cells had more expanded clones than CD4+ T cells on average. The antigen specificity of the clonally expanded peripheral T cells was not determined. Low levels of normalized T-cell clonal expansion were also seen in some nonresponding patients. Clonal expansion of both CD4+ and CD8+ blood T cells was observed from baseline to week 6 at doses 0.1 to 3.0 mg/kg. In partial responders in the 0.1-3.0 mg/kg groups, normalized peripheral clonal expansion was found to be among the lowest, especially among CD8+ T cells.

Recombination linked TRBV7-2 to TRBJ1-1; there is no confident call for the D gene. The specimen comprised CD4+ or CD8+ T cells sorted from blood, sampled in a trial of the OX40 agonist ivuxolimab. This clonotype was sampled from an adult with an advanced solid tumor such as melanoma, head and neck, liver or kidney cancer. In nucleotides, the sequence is TGTGCCAGCAGCTTCAGAGACACGAGTTTCACTGAAGCTTTCTTT. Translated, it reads CASSFRDTSFTEAFF.